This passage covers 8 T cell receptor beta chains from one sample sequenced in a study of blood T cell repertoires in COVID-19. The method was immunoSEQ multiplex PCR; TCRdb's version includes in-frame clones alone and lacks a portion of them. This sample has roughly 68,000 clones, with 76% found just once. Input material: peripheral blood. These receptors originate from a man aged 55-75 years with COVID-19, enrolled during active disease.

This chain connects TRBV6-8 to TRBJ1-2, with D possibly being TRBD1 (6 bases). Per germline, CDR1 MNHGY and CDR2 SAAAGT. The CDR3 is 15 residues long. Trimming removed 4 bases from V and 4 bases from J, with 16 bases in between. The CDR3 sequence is CASSSGGGQGYGYTF. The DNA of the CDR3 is TGTGCCAGCAGTTCTGGGGGGGGGCAGGGCTATGGCTACACCTTC.

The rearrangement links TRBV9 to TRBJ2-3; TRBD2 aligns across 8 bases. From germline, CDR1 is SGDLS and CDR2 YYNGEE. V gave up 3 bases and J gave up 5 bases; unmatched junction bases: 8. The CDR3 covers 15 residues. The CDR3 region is CASSAALAGRDTQYF. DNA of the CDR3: TGTGCCAGCAGCGCCGCCTTAGCGGGGAGAGATACGCAGTATTTT.

The CDR3 DNA is TGTGCCAGCAGCTTAGTAGGGGGACAGACAGCCTACGAGCAGTACTTC. It encodes CASSLVGGQTAYEQYF. This rearrangement joins TRBV11-2 to TRBJ2-7, with 7 bases matching TRBD1. Germline lookup yields CDR1 SGHAT and CDR2 FQNNGV. V trimming: 1 base; J trimming: 2 bases; junction bases outside the gene matches: 8. The CDR3 runs to 16 residues.

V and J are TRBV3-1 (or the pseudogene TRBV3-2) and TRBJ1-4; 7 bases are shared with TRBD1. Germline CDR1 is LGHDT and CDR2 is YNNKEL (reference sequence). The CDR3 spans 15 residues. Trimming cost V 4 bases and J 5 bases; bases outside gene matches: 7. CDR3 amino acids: CASSLPGQPNEKLFF. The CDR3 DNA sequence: TGTGCCAGCAGCCTCCCGGGACAGCCAAATGAAAAACTGTTTTTT.

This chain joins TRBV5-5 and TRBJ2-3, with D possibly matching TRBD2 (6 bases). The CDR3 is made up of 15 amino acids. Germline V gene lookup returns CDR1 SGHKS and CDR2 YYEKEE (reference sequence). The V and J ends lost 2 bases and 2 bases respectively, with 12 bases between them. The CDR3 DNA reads TGTGCCAGCAGCTTAATAGCGGATTACACAGATACGCAGTATTTT. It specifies CASSLIADYTDTQYF.

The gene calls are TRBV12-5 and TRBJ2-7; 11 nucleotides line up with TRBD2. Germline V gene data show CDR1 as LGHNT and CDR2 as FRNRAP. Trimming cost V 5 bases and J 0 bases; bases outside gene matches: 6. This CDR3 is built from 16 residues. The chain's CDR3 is CASGPGTSGISYEQYF. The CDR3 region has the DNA TGTGCTAGTGGTCCCGGGACTAGCGGCATCTCCTACGAGCAGTACTTC.

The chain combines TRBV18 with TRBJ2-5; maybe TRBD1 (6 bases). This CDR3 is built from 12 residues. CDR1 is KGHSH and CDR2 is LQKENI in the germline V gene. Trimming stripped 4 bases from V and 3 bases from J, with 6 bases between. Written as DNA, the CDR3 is TGTGCCAGCTCACGACAGGAAGAGACCCAGTACTTC. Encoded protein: CASSRQEETQYF.

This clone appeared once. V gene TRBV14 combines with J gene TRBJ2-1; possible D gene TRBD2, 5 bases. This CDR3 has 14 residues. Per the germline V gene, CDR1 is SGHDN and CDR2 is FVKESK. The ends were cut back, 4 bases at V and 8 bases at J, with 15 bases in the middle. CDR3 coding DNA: TGTGCCAGCAGCCCGCAGAGGGCGGACGATGAGCAGTTCTTC. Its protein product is CASSPQRADDEQFF. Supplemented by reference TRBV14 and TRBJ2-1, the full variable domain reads EAGVTQFPSHSVIEKGQTVTLRCDPISGHDNLYWYRRVMGKEIKFLLHFVKESKQDESGMPNNRFLAERTGGTYSTLKVQPAELEDSGVYFCASSPQRADDEQFFGPGTRLTVL.